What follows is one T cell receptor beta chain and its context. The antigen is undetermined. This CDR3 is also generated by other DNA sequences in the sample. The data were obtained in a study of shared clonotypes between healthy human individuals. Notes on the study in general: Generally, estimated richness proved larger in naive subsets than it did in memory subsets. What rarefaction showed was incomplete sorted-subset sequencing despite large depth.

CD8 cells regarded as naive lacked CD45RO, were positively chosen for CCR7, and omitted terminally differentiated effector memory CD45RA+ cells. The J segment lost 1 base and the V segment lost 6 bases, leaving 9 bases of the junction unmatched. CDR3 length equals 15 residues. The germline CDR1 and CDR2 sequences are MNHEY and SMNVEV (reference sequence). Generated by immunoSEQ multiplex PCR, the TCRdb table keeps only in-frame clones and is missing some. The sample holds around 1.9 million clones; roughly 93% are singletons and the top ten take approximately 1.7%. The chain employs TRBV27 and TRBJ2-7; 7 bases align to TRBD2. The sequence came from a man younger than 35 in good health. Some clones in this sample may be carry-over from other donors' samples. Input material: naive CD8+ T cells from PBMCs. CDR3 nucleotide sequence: TGTGCCAGCAGCCCCGGTCTAGCGGATTCCTACGAGCAGTACTTC. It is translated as CASSPGLADSYEQYF.